Following are 30 T cell receptor beta chains from one sample sequenced in a study of T cell responses to AZD1222 COVID-19 vaccine. Clones were sequenced by immunoSEQ multiplex PCR, and TCRdb holds only the in-frame ones, with some missing. The sample yields approximately 130,000 clones, nearly 90% seen once. Sequences were derived from peripheral blood, sampled 28 days after the second AZD1222 dose. Source of these receptors: an adult who received the AZD1222 COVID-19 vaccine.

Worth noting for this clone: The same CDR3 is also encoded by other DNA sequences in this sample. The chain carries TRBV18 and TRBJ2-5, with 8 bases fitting TRBD1. The germline CDR1 and CDR2 sequences are KGHSH and LQKENI. J gave up 5 bases and V 6 bases, and 5 bases lay outside the gene matches. This CDR3 region has 13 residues. The CDR3: CASSRTGPETQYF. The DNA of the CDR3 is TGTGCCAGCTCCCGGACAGGGCCGGAGACCCAGTACTTC.

This sequence joins TRBV5-6 and TRBJ1-5; no clear D gene. Germline lookup yields CDR1 SGHDT and CDR2 YYEEEE. V was clipped by 4 bases and J by 0 bases, with 11 bases between them. There are 15 residues in the CDR3. This CDR3 is CASSAYSVSNQPQHF. The CDR3 DNA is TGTGCCAGCAGCGCGTACTCAGTTAGCAATCAGCCCCAGCATTTT.

The chain carries TRBV7-2 and TRBJ2-5, with D possibly being TRBD1 or TRBD2 (5 bases each). Trimming removed 5 bases from V and 8 bases from J, with 18 bases in between. Per germline, CDR1 SGHTA and CDR2 FQGNSA. The CDR3 sequence is 14 residues long. As DNA, the CDR3 is TGTGCCAGCAGCGATGGACAAAGAGGGTTTACCCAGTACTTC. It codes for CASSDGQRGFTQYF. Supplemented by reference TRBV7-2 and TRBJ2-5, the full variable domain reads GAGVSQSPSNKVTEKGKDVELRCDPISGHTALYWYRQSLGQGLEFLIYFQGNSAPDKSGLPSDRFSAERTGGSVSTLTIQRTQQEDSAVYLCASSDGQRGFTQYFGPGTRLLVL.

DNA of the CDR3: TGTGCCAGCAGCCAAGATATTACCCAGGAAAAACTGTTTTTT. The encoded protein is CASSQDITQEKLFF. The genes are TRBV4-2 and TRBJ1-4; D ambiguous. Germline V gives CDR1 LGHNA, CDR2 YNFKEQ. There are 14 residues in the CDR3. Trimming shortened V by 0 bases and J by 8 bases, and 10 bases separated the two germline ends.

The V call is TRBV29-1, the J call TRBJ1-2; D uncertain. CDR1 and CDR2 from the germline V gene are SQVTM and ANQGSEA. This CDR3 is 14 amino acids long. Trimming took 1 base from V and 4 from J, leaving 13 bases between them. In DNA, the CDR3 is TGCAGCGTTGAAGGTGGGCCGGTTGGCTATGGCTACACCTTC. Its protein is CSVEGGPVGYGYTF.

The chain carries TRBV5-1 and TRBJ2-6; 8 bases line up with TRBD1. Germline V lookup: CDR1 SGHRS, CDR2 YFSETQ. With V trimmed by 5 bases and J by 1 base, 20 bases remained unmatched. This CDR3 comprises 21 residues. In DNA form, the CDR3 reads TGCGCCAGCAGTCTCCAATCCCCGTACCCCAGGGGGCCTTCTGGGGCCAACGTCCTGACTTTC. Its protein product is CASSLQSPYPRGPSGANVLTF.

The chain is built from TRBV10-3 and TRBJ2-7; D uncertain. Germline V gene sequence: CDR1 ENHRY, CDR2 SYGVKD. This CDR3 comprises 14 residues. The germline V and J ends were trimmed by 0 bases and 7 bases, with 13 bases remaining between them. CDR3 in amino acids: CAISESANSKEQYF. The CDR3 DNA is TGTGCCATCAGTGAGTCGGCGAATTCTAAAGAGCAGTACTTC.

The chain carries TRBV27 and TRBJ1-6; TRBD1 is a possible D gene (5 bases). Germline loops: CDR1 MNHEY, CDR2 SMNVEV (reference sequence). There are 13 residues in the CDR3. V lost 6 bases, J lost 10 bases, and 13 bases lay in between. The CDR3 here is CASSRVAESPLHF. The CDR3 nucleotides are TGTGCCAGCAGCAGGGTGGCTGAATCACCCCTCCACTTT.

This chain uses TRBV3-1 (or the pseudogene TRBV3-2) with TRBJ1-6, with D uncertain. The CDR3 is 14 residues long. CDR1 and CDR2 (germline): LGHDT, YNNKEL (reference sequence). The V end was cut by 1 base, the J end by 9 bases, with 10 bases between. CDR3 coding DNA: TGTGCCAGCAGCCAAGTACTCGATGGTTCACCCCTCCACTTT. Protein product: CASSQVLDGSPLHF.

V and J are TRBV10-3 and TRBJ1-2, with D possibly matching TRBD1 (5 bases). The germline V gene has CDR1 ENHRY and CDR2 SYGVKD. V lost 3 bases to trimming and J lost 7 bases, with 9 bases between them. This CDR3 spans 12 amino acids. DNA for the CDR3: TGTGCCATCAGTGAAGAAGGGGTTGGCTACACCTTC. Its protein product is CAISEEGVGYTF.

The V gene is TRBV18, the J gene TRBJ1-2, with TRBD1 matching 10 bases. Losses at the gene ends were 3 bases for V and 2 bases for J; bases not matched to a gene: 3. Germline-derived CDR1 and CDR2 are KGHSH and LQKENI. The CDR3 totals 15 residues. CDR3 nucleotides: TGTGCCAGCTCACCTCGGACAGGGGGAAACTATGGCTACACCTTC. Translating gives CASSPRTGGNYGYTF.

This chain uses TRBV4-1 with TRBJ1-3; D unresolved. Germline V lookup: CDR1 MGHRA, CDR2 YSYEKL. With 4 bases removed from V and 6 bases from J, the gap between germline ends came to 16 bases. The CDR3 sequence is 15 residues long. The CDR3 DNA is TGCGCCAGCAGCCGACGCTTCGGGGAGGTAAACACCATATATTTT. This translates into CASSRRFGEVNTIYF.

This sequence joins TRBV5-4 and TRBJ1-2; 9 bases fit TRBD1. From germline, CDR1 is SGHNT and CDR2 YYREEE (reference sequence). Trimming at V came to 1 base and at J to 5 bases, leaving 9 bases not matched to a gene. The CDR3 is 16 residues long. The chain's CDR3 is CASSLLSGTGLYGYTF. For the CDR3, the DNA is TGTGCCAGCAGCTTGCTCTCCGGGACAGGGTTATATGGCTACACCTTC.

This chain connects TRBV29-1 to TRBJ1-2; D uncertain. The V gene lost 4 bases and the J gene lost 0 bases, with 9 bases spanning the gap. There are 13 residues in the CDR3. CDR1 is SQVTM and CDR2 is ANQGSEA in the germline V gene. The CDR3 nucleotides are TGCAGCGTTGGAAGCTTAACTAACTATGGCTACACCTTC. Amino acids: CSVGSLTNYGYTF.

The CDR3 DNA sequence: TGTGCCAGCAGCCTGAGGGGTGAGCAGTTCTTC. Its translation is CASSLRGEQFF. This chain links TRBV7-2 with TRBJ2-1, with D perhaps TRBD1 or TRBD2 (5 bases each). Trimming took off 5 bases at V and 9 bases at J, with 8 bases between the two ends. This CDR3 has 11 amino acids. From germline, CDR1 is SGHTA and CDR2 FQGNSA.

This clone was seen just once. The chain recombines TRBV12-2 with TRBJ2-7; TRBD1 is the table's D call and was not checked against the DNA. TRBV12-2 corresponds to a pseudogene. This CDR3 has 15 residues. This chain's CDR3 is CASRSPGQGNHEQYF. As DNA, the CDR3 is TGTGCAAGTCGCTCACCGGGACAGGGGAACCACGAGCAGTACTTC.

This chain links TRBV27 with TRBJ2-6; D remains unclear. Trimming took 7 bases from V and 12 from J, leaving 19 bases between them. The CDR3 length is 14 residues. CDR1 and CDR2 (germline): MNHEY, SMNVEV (reference sequence). For the CDR3, the DNA is TGTGCCAGCACCACGTCGCCCGGTAGTGGCGTCCTGACTTTC. As protein: CASTTSPGSGVLTF.

This clone occurred a few times. J is TRBJ1-2 and V is TRBV7-2, with D perhaps TRBD1 (6 bases). Trimming shortened V by 7 bases and J by 2 bases, and 8 bases separated the two germline ends. The CDR3 totals 12 residues. CDR1 and CDR2 from the germline V gene are SGHTA and FQGNSA. CDR3 sequence reads: CASTDSNYGYTF. Here the CDR3 DNA reads TGTGCCAGCACGGACAGCAACTATGGCTACACCTTC.

The chain is built from TRBV13 and TRBJ2-1; 10 bases fit TRBD2. The germline V gene encodes CDR1 PRHDT and CDR2 FYEKMQ (reference sequence). This CDR3 contains 18 residues. V dropped 6 bases and J dropped 8; count of bases not matched to a gene: 19. CDR3 loop: CASSGVGWGLAMSYEQFF. The CDR3 DNA follows: TGTGCCAGCAGTGGCGTTGGGTGGGGACTAGCGATGAGCTATGAGCAGTTCTTC.

This clone has only one observation. This chain joins TRBV10-1 and TRBJ1-2; no clear D. This CDR3 contains 13 residues. Per the germline V gene, CDR1 is WNHNN and CDR2 is SYGVQD (reference sequence). The V gene lost 2 bases and the J gene lost 7 bases, with 11 bases spanning the gap. CDR3 nucleotide sequence: TGCGCCAGCAGTGAGCGGCTAGGGAGTGGCTACACCTTC. It yields the protein CASSERLGSGYTF.

The chain couples TRBV5-8 to TRBJ2-1; D gene unclear. V was clipped by 0 bases and J by 0 bases, with 16 bases between them. The CDR3 totals 18 residues. Germline V CDR1 and CDR2: SGHTS, YDEGEE. This CDR3 is CASSLVVSLMYSYNEQFF. Here the CDR3 DNA reads TGTGCCAGCAGCTTGGTTGTCTCTTTAATGTACTCCTACAATGAGCAGTTCTTC.

This clone was observed once. V gene TRBV19 combines with J gene TRBJ1-1; 8 bases fit TRBD1. V lost 1 base, J lost 5 bases, and 3 bases stayed unmatched. Germline V CDR1 and CDR2: LNHDA, SQIVND (reference sequence). The CDR3 loop spans 14 amino acids. The CDR3 loop reads CASSIVTGGTEAFF. CDR3 DNA sequence: TGTGCCAGTAGTATAGTAACAGGGGGAACTGAAGCTTTCTTT.

The rearrangement links TRBV13 to TRBJ2-1, with TRBD2 as a possible D gene (5 bases). V shed 5 bases and J shed 6 bases, with 17 bases lying between them. The CDR3 spans 15 residues. Germline CDR1 and CDR2: PRHDT and FYEKMQ (reference sequence). Here the CDR3 DNA reads TGTGCCAGCAGCCCGGGGTCCGTCGGGTCCAATGAGCAGTTCTTC. As protein: CASSPGSVGSNEQFF. The full variable domain, its missing parts supplied by reference TRBV13 and TRBJ2-1, is AAGVIQSPRHLIKEKRETATLKCYPIPRHDTVYWYQQGPGQDPQFLISFYEKMQSDKGSIPDRFSAQQFSDYHSELNMSSLELGDSALYFCASSPGSVGSNEQFFGPGTRLTVL.

The chain combines TRBV11-2 with TRBJ2-7; D is unclear. The germline V and J ends were trimmed by 1 base and 0 bases, with 10 bases remaining between them. From germline, CDR1 is SGHAT and CDR2 FQNNGV. The CDR3 is 15 amino acids. The CDR3 loop reads CASSLASTFSYEQYF. For the CDR3, the DNA is TGTGCCAGCAGCTTAGCTTCGACTTTCTCCTACGAGCAGTACTTC.

The gene calls are TRBV19 and TRBJ1-2; D perhaps matches TRBD1 (6 bases). Between the trimmed V and J ends, which lost 5 bases and 0 bases, there was a span of 16 bases. This CDR3 is built from 16 residues. Per germline, CDR1 LNHDA and CDR2 SQIVND (reference sequence). This chain's CDR3 is CASSYEGQTANYGYTF. The CDR3 DNA sequence: TGTGCCAGTAGTTATGAAGGACAGACCGCTAACTATGGCTACACCTTC.

On this clone: Germline and junction disagree at one end, which may indicate a read error. The J gene is TRBJ2-1, the V gene TRBV3-1 (or the pseudogene TRBV3-2); TRBD2 matches at 8 bases. The CDR3 contains 11 residues. Per the germline V gene, CDR1 is LGHDT and CDR2 is YNNKEL (reference sequence). The chain's CDR3 is CASSQGTSRIF. As DNA, the CDR3 is TGTGCCAGCAGCCAAGGGACTAGCAGGATCTTC.

Comment on this clone: Other nucleotide sequences in the sample specify the same CDR3. The gene calls are TRBV7-3 and TRBJ2-1; D assignment may be TRBD1 or TRBD2 (5 bases each). The CDR3 has 16 amino acids. CDR1 is SGHTA, CDR2 FQGTGA, per germline. Trimming cost V 0 bases and J 2 bases, with 11 bases left between them. The CDR3 sequence is CASSLTGTGAYNEQFF. CDR3 bases: TGTGCCAGCAGCTTAACGGGGACCGGGGCCTACAATGAGCAGTTCTTC.

The chain employs TRBV7-9 and TRBJ2-2; a weak D match, TRBD1 (5 bases). This CDR3 contains 15 residues. Per the germline V gene, CDR1 is SEHNR and CDR2 is FQNEAQ (reference sequence). Trimming left V 6 bases short and J 6 bases short, with 17 bases between. CDR3 nucleotides: TGTGCCAGCAGGAACTCCCGGACATGGGCCGGGGAGCTGTTTTTT. Translation gives CASRNSRTWAGELFF. The variable domain in full, with the rest retrieved from reference TRBV7-9 and TRBJ2-2, is DTGVSQNPRHKITKRGQNVTFRCDPISEHNRLYWYRQTLGQGPEFLTYFQNEAQLEKSRLLSDRFSAERPKGSFSTLEIQRTEQGDSAMYLCASRNSRTWAGELFFGEGSRLTVL.

The chain has TRBV7-9 and TRBJ2-5; 12 nucleotides agree with TRBD2. This CDR3 has 16 residues. CDR1 SEHNR and CDR2 FQNEAQ come from the germline V gene (reference sequence). With V trimmed by 2 bases and J by 5 bases, 6 bases remained unmatched. CDR3 sequence reads: CASSLTGLAGYETQYF. The CDR3 coding sequence is TGTGCCAGCAGCTTAACCGGACTAGCGGGATATGAGACCCAGTACTTC.

The chain combines TRBV7-2 with TRBJ2-7; 9 bases match TRBD2. J gave up 2 bases and V 10 bases, and 6 bases lay outside the gene matches. The CDR3 covers 13 residues. CDR1 and CDR2 (germline): SGHTA, FQGNSA. CDR3 in DNA: TGTGCCACCGGGGTAGCGGGGGCCTACGAGCAGTACTTC. This translates into CATGVAGAYEQYF.